These 12 T cell receptor beta chains were all obtained from the same sample, sequenced in a study of memory CD4+ T cells and cytomegalovirus serostatus (dated by TCRdb to between 2019 and 2020). The method was the immunoSEQ multiplex PCR assay. In its TCRdb copy, this immuneACCESS table keeps in-frame sequences only and misses some clones. Where compared with another copy, unresolved V genes explain less than half of these, and the others have no known cause. The sample records about 46,000 clones, around four fifths of which are singletons. Under 0.7% of the sample lies in the top ten. A FACSAria II was used to sort memory CD4+ T cells, defined as single viable CD3+CD4+CD8-CD45RO+ cells. The sequencing sample was made of memory CD4+ T cells from blood. These receptors were obtained from an adult in good health and CMV-seronegative.

The chain combines TRBV7-2 with TRBJ2-1; 7 positions agree with TRBD1. J gave up 7 bases and V 5 bases, and 8 bases lay outside the gene matches. Per the germline V gene, CDR1 is SGHTA and CDR2 is FQGNSA. The CDR3 spans 14 residues. The CDR3 loop is CASSPDRDENEQFF. CDR3 sequence (DNA): TGTGCCAGCAGCCCCGACAGGGACGAGAATGAGCAGTTCTTC.

This sequence joins TRBV29-1 and TRBJ2-5, with TRBD1 matching 10 bases. V gave up 4 bases and J gave up 4 bases; unmatched junction bases: 6. CDR1 is SQVTM, CDR2 ANQGSEA, per germline. This CDR3 has 14 residues. CDR3 protein: CSVVGQGSIETQYF. Written as DNA, the CDR3 is TGCAGCGTTGTGGGACAGGGGTCGATAGAGACCCAGTACTTC. The whole variable domain, remainder taken from reference TRBV29-1 and TRBJ2-5, is SAVISQKPSRDICQRGTSLTIQCQVDSQVTMMFWYRQQPGQSLTLIATANQGSEATYESGFVIDKFPISRPNLTFSTLTVSNMSPEDSSIYLCSVVGQGSIETQYFGPGTRLLVL.

V and J are TRBV27 and TRBJ2-3; 9 bases map to TRBD1. The junction had 10 bases not matched to a gene; V was cut back by 7 bases and J by 2 bases. CDR3 length: 16 amino acids. CDR1 is MNHEY, CDR2 SMNVEV, per germline (reference sequence). The DNA of the CDR3 is TGTGCCAGCACTGAAAATGGGGACAGGGCCACAGATACGCAGTATTTT. It encodes CASTENGDRATDTQYF.

The chain links TRBV19 to TRBJ2-1; TRBD2 matches 14 bases. Trimming cost V 3 bases and J 0 bases; bases outside gene matches: 7. Looked up from germline, CDR1 is LNHDA and CDR2 is SQIVND (reference sequence). This CDR3 region has 19 residues. The CDR3 reads CASSITGLAGVSSYNEQFF. CDR3 DNA sequence: TGTGCCAGTAGTATCACGGGACTAGCGGGGGTTAGCTCCTACAATGAGCAGTTCTTC.

CDR3 nucleotides: TGCGCCAGCAGCTTGGGTTTTGGGGGGGCTGGTGAAAAACTGTTTTTT. It translates to CASSLGFGGAGEKLFF. V is TRBV5-1 and J is TRBJ1-4; tentative D call: TRBD1 (6 bases). The germline V and J ends were trimmed by 0 bases and 7 bases, with 16 bases remaining between them. Looked up from germline, CDR1 is SGHRS and CDR2 is YFSETQ. The CDR3 has 16 residues.

This chain connects TRBV6-6 to TRBJ2-2; maybe TRBD1 (5 bases). V was cut by 6 bases and J by 7 bases, with 9 bases left in between. The CDR3 loop spans 12 amino acids. Germline CDR1 MNHNY, CDR2 SVGAGI (reference sequence). The CDR3 sequence: CASSRQSGELFF. Written as DNA, the CDR3 is TGTGCCAGCAGCCGACAGAGCGGGGAGCTGTTTTTT.

The J gene is TRBJ1-5, the V gene TRBV6-5; 10 bases line up with TRBD1. Germline V CDR1 and CDR2: MNHEY, SVGAGI. This CDR3 comprises 14 residues. Trimming removed 10 bases from V and 3 bases from J; junction bases left unmatched: 6. The CDR3 DNA reads as TGTGCCACCCAGACAGGGGGCAACAATCAGCCCCAGCATTTT. Translating gives CATQTGGNNQPQHF.

This sequence joins TRBV30 and TRBJ1-2; tentatively, D is TRBD1 (6 bases). The CDR3 runs to 13 residues. Trimming shortened V by 7 bases and J by 6 bases, and 18 bases separated the two germline ends. CDR1 is GTSNPN and CDR2 is SVGIG in the germline V gene (reference sequence). CDR3 nucleotides: TGTGCCTTAGGGTTTGTAGGGGGTGATGGCTACACCTTC. Its translation: CALGFVGGDGYTF.

This clone was picked up a small number of times. The chain couples TRBV7-2 to TRBJ1-2, with D possibly being TRBD1 (5 bases). The germline CDR1 and CDR2 sequences are SGHTA and FQGNSA. Trimming stripped 5 bases from V and 8 bases from J, with 21 bases between. The CDR3 has 15 amino acids. The CDR3 DNA is TGTGCCAGCAGCCCCAGGGCAGTTCGGTATGACGGCTACACCTTC. It translates to CASSPRAVRYDGYTF.

J is TRBJ1-1 and V is TRBV19; no reliable D call. The V end lost 5 bases, the J end lost 1 base, and 5 bases lay between the germline ends. This CDR3 spans 12 amino acids. The V gene's germline CDR1 is LNHDA and CDR2 SQIVND (reference sequence). Written as DNA, the CDR3 is TGTGCCAGTAGTTGGTGGAACACTGAAGCTTTCTTT. Its translation is CASSWWNTEAFF.

This clone was seen only once. The chain carries TRBV5-6 and TRBJ1-5; 8 positions match TRBD1. V was clipped by 3 bases and J by 0 bases; unmatched bases: 11. This CDR3 contains 18 residues. Germline assignment: CDR1 SGHDT and CDR2 YYEEEE. The CDR3, as DNA: TGTGCCAGCAGCTACAAGACCGGGACAGGAGCTAGCAATCAGCCCCAGCATTTT. This translates into CASSYKTGTGASNQPQHF. Full variable domain (outside the CDR3, taken from reference TRBV5-6 and TRBJ1-5): DAGVTQSPTHLIKTRGQQVTLRCSPKSGHDTVSWYQQALGQGPQFIFQYYEEEERQRGNFPDRFSGHQFPNYSSELNVNALLLGDSALYLCASSYKTGTGASNQPQHFGDGTRLSIL.

The V call is TRBV2, the J call TRBJ2-1; 13 bases align to TRBD2. The germline V gene encodes CDR1 SNHLY and CDR2 FYNNEI. After removal of 8 bases from V and 6 bases from J, the junction contained 7 bases not matched to a gene. The CDR3 spans 15 residues. The CDR3: CASLAGTSGTNEQFF. The CDR3 bases are TGTGCCAGCCTCGCCGGGACTAGCGGGACCAATGAGCAGTTCTTC.